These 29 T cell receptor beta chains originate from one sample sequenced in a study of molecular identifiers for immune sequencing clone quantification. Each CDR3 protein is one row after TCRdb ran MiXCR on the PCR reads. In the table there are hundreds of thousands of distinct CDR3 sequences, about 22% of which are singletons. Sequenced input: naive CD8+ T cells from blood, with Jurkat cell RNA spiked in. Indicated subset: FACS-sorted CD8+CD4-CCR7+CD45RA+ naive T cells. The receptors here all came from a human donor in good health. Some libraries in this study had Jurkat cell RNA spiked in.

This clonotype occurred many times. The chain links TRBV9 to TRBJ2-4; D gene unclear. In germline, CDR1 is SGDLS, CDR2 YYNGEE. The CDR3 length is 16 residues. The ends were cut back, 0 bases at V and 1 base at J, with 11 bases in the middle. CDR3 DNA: TGTGCCAGCAGCGTAGGCCCGAGTTTTGCCAAAAACATTCAGTACTTC. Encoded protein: CASSVGPSFAKNIQYF.

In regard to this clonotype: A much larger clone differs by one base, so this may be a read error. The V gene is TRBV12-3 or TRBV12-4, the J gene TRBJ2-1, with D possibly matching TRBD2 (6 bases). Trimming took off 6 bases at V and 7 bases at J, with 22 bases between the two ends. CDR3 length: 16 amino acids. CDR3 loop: CASSRFGFNGGNEQFF. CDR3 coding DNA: TGTGCCAGCAGCAGATTCGGGTTCAACGGAGGGAATGAGCAGTTCTTC.

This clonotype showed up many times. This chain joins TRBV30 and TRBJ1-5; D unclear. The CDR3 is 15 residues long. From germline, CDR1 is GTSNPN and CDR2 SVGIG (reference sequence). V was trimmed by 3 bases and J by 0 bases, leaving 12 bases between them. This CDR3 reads CAWRADGSSNQPQHF. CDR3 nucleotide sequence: TGTGCCTGGAGGGCAGATGGGTCTAGCAATCAGCCCCAGCATTTT.

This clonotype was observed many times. The CDR3 sequence: CASSLDRAGQETQYF. CDR3 in DNA: TGTGCCAGCAGTTTAGATAGGGCAGGGCAAGAGACCCAGTACTTC. V usage is TRBV12-3 or TRBV12-4 and J usage is TRBJ2-5, with a weak D call TRBD1 (5 bases). Trimming took 1 base from V and 2 from J, leaving 11 bases between them. The CDR3 runs 15 residues.

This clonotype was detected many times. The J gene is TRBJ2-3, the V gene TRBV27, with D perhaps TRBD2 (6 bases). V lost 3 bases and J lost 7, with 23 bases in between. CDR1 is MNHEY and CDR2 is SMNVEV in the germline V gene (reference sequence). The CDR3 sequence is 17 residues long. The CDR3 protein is CASSFSRGLGGENTQYF. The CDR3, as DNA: TGTGCCAGCAGTTTCAGTAGGGGACTGGGAGGAGAGAATACGCAGTATTTT.

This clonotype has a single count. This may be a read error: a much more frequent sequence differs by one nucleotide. The CDR3 coding sequence is TGTGCCAGCAGCCCCCGGACAGCAATTTCTACTGCCGAGCAGTACTTC. Amino acids: CASSPRTAISTAEQYF. V gene TRBV7-6 combines with J gene TRBJ2-7; the D gene is possibly TRBD1 (6 bases). CDR1 is SGHVS, CDR2 FNYEAQ, per germline. The germline V and J ends were trimmed by 5 bases and 6 bases, with 23 bases remaining between them. This CDR3 is 16 amino acids long.

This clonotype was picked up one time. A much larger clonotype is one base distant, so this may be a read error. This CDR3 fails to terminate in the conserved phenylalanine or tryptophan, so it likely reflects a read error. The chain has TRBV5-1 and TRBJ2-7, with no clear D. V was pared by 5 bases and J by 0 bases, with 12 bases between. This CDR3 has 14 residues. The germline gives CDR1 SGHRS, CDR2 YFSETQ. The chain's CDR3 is CASSISASSYEQYS. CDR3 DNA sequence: TGCGCCAGCAGTATCTCAGCAAGCTCCTACGAGCAGTACTCC.

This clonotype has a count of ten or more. The CDR3 sequence is CASSLFNSLTYEQYF. The CDR3 DNA reads as TGTGCCAGCAGCTTATTTAACAGCCTTACCTACGAGCAGTACTTC. The genes are TRBV7-9 and TRBJ2-7, with D uncertain. There are 15 residues in the CDR3. The V end lost 2 bases, the J end lost 2 bases, and 13 bases lay between the germline ends. Germline CDR1 and CDR2: SEHNR and FQNEAQ (reference sequence).

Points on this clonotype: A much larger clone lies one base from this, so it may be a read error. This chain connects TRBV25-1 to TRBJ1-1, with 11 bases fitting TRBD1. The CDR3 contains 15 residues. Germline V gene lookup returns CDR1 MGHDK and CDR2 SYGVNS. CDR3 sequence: CASSRTGGMNTEALF. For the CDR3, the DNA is TGTGCCAGCAGCCGGACAGGGGGCATGAACACTGAAGCTCTCTTT.

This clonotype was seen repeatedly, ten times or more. CDR3 region: CASSPIHEETQYF. For the CDR3, the DNA is TGTGCCAGCAGTCCAATACACGAAGAGACCCAGTACTTC. This chain uses TRBV27 with TRBJ2-5; D call uncertain. Germline assignment: CDR1 MNHEY and CDR2 SMNVEV (reference sequence). CDR3 size: 13 residues. V was cut by 5 bases and J by 3 bases, with 10 bases left in between.

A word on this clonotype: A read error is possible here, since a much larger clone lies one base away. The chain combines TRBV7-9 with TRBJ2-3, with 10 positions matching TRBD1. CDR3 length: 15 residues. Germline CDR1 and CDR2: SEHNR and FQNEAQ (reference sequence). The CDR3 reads CAGRRQGAHQDTQYF. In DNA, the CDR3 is TGTGCCGGCAGAAGACAGGGGGCGCATCAAGATACGCAGTATTTT.

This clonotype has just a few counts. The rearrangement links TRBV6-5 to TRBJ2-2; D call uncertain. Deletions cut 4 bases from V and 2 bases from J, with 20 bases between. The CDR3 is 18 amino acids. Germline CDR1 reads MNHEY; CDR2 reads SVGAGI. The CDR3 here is CASSSSKGIWVNTGELFF. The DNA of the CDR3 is TGTGCCAGCAGTTCCTCCAAAGGGATATGGGTTAACACCGGGGAGCTGTTTTTT.

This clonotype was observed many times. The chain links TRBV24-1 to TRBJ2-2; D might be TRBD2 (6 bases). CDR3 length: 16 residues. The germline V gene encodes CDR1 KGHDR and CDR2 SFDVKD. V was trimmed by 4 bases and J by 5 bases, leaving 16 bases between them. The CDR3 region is CATSDRGLQETGELFF. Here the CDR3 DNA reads TGTGCCACCAGTGACCGGGGACTTCAAGAGACCGGGGAGCTGTTTTTT.

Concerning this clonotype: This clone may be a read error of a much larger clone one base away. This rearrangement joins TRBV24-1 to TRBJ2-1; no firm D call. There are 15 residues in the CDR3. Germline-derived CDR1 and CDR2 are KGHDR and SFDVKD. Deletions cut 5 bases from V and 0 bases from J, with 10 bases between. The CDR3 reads CATSGASPSYNEQFF. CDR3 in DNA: TGTGCCACCAGTGGGGCGTCGCCCTCCTACAATGAGCAGTTCTTC.

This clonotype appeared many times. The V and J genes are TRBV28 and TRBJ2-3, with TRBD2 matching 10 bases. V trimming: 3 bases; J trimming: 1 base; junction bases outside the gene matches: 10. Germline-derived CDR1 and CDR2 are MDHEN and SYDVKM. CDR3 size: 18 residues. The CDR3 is CASSLRGAGGYGTDTQYF. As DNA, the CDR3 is TGTGCCAGCAGTTTGAGGGGAGCGGGAGGGTACGGCACAGATACGCAGTATTTT.

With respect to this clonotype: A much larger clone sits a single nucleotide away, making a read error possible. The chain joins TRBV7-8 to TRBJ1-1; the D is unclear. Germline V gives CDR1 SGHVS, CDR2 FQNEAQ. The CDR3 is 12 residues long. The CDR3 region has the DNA TGTGCCAGCAGCCCCGTAGACACTGAAGCTCTCTTT. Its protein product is CASSPVDTEALF. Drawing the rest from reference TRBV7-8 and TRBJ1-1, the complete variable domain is GAGVSQSPRYKVAKRGQDVALRCDPISGHVSLFWYQQALGQGPEFLTYFQNEAQLDKSGLPSDRFFAERPEGSVSTLKIQRTQQEDSAVYLCASSPVDTEALFGQGTRLTVV.

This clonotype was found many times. The CDR3 is CASRPGDQETQYF. Written as DNA, the CDR3 is TGCGCCAGCCGTCCTGGAGACCAAGAGACCCAGTACTTC. The V call is TRBV5-1, the J call TRBJ2-5; D gene unclear. This CDR3 has 13 amino acids. The germline V gene encodes CDR1 SGHRS and CDR2 YFSETQ. Trimming stripped 7 bases from V and 0 bases from J, with 10 bases between.

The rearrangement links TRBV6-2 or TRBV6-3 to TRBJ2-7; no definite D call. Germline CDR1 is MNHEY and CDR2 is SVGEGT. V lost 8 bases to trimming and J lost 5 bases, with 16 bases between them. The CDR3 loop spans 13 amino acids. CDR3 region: CASDRKGFDEQYF. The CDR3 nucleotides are TGTGCCAGCGACCGAAAGGGTTTCGACGAGCAGTACTTC.

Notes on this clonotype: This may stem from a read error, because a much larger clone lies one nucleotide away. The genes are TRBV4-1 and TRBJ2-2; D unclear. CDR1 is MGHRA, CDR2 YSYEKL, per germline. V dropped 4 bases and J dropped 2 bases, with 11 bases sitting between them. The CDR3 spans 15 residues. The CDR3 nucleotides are TGCGCCAGCAGCCGGAACGGGCCCAACACCGGGGAGCTGTTTTTT. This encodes CASSRNGPNTGELFF.

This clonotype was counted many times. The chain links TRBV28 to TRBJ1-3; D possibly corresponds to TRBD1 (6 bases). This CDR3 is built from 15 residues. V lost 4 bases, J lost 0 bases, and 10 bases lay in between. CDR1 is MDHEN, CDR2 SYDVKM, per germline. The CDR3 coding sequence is TGTGCCAGCAGTTCACAGGGCTTCTCTGGAAACACCATATATTTT. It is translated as CASSSQGFSGNTIYF.

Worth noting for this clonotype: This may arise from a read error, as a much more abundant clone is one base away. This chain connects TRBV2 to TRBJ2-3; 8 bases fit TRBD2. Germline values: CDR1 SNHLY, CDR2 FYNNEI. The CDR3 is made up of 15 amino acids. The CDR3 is CASGDSTSESDTQYF. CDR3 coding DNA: TGTGCCAGCGGTGATTCGACTAGCGAATCCGATACGCAGTATTTT. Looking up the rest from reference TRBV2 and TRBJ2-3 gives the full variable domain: EPEVTQTPSHQVTQMGQEVILRCVPISNHLYFYWYRQILGQKVEFLVSFYNNEISEKSEIFDDQFSVERPDGSNFTLKIRSTKLEDSAMYFCASGDSTSESDTQYFGPGTRLTVL.

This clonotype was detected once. CDR3 in DNA: TGTGCCAGCTCACCACCCTACGAGCAGTACTTC. Translated: CASSPPYEQYF. The chain has TRBV18 and TRBJ2-7, with D hard to call. The CDR3 extends over 11 amino acids. The V end lost 0 bases, the J end lost 3 bases, and 0 bases lay between the germline ends. CDR1 and CDR2 from the germline V gene are KGHSH and LQKENI.

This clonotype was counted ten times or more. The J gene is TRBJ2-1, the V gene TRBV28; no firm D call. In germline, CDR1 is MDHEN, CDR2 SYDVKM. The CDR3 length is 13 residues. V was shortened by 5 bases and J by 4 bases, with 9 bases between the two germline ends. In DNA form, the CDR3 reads TGTGCCAGCAGTCCCCGAGAGTACAATGAGCAGTTCTTC. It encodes CASSPREYNEQFF. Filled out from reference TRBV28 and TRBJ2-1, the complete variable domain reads DVKVTQSSRYLVKRTGEKVFLECVQDMDHENMFWYRQDPGLGLRLIYFSYDVKMKEKGDIPEGYSVSREKKERFSLILESASTNQTSMYLCASSPREYNEQFFGPGTRLTVL.

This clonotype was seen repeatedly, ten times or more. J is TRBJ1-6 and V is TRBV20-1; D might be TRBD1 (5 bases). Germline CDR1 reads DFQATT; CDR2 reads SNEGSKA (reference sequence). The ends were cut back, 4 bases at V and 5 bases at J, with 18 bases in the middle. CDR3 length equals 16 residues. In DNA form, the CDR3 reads TGCAGTGCTATTACCCGGGACCGAATACATAATTCACCCCTCCACTTT. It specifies CSAITRDRIHNSPLHF.

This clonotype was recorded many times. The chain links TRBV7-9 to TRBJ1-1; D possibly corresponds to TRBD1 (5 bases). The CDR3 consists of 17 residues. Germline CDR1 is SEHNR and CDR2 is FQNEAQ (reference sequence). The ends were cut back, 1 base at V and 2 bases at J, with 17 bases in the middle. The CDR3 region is CASSLGRTYGGNTEAFF. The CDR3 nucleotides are TGTGCCAGCAGCTTAGGACGTACGTATGGGGGAAACACTGAAGCTTTCTTT. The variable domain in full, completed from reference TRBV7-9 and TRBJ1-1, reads DTGVSQNPRHKITKRGQNVTFRCDPISEHNRLYWYRQTLGQGPEFLTYFQNEAQLEKSRLLSDRFSAERPKGSFSTLEIQRTEQGDSAMYLCASSLGRTYGGNTEAFFGQGTRLTVV.

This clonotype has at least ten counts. The CDR3 DNA follows: TGTGCCAGCAGGACCCAGGGGGATAGTTCAGATACGCAGTATTTT. Protein product: CASRTQGDSSDTQYF. V gene TRBV27 combines with J gene TRBJ2-3; 7 bases are a match to TRBD1. The germline gives CDR1 MNHEY, CDR2 SMNVEV (reference sequence). V dropped 6 bases and J dropped 4; count of bases not matched to a gene: 10. The CDR3 is made up of 15 amino acids.

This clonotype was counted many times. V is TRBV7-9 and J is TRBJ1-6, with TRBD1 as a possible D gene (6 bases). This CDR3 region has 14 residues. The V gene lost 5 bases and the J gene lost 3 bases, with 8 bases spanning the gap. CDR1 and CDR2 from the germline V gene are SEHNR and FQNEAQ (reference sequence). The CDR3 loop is CASSQDSYNSPLHF. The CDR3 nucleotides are TGTGCCAGCAGCCAGGACAGCTATAATTCACCCCTCCACTTT.

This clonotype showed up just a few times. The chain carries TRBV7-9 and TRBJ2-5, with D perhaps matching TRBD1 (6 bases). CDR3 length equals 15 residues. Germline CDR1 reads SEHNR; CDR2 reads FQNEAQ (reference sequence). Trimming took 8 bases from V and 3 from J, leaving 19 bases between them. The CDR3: CASGYFGTLEETQYF. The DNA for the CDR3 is TGTGCCAGCGGTTATTTCGGGACATTAGAAGAGACCCAGTACTTC.

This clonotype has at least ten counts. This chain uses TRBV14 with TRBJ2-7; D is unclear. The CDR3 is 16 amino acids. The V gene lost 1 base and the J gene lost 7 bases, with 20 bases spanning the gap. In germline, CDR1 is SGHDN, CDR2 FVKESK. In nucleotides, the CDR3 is TGTGCCAGCAGCCAAGTTGTAGGTGTGTACATGGGGGAGCAGTACTTC. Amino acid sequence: CASSQVVGVYMGEQYF.